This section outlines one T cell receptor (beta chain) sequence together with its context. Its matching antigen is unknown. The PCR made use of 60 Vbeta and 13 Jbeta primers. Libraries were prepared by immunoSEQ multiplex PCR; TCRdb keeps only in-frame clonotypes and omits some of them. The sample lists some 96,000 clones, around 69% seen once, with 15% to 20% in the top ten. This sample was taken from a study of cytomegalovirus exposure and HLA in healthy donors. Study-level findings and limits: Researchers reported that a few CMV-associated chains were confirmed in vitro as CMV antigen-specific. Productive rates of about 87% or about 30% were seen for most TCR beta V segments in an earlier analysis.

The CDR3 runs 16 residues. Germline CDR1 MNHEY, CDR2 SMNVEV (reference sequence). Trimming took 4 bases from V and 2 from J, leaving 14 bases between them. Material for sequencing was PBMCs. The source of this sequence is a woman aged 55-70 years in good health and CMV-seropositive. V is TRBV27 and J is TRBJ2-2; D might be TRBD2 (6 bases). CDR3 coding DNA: TGTGCCAGCAGTTCTACGCCTAGCGCCAACACCGGGGAGCTGTTTTTT. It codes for CASSSTPSANTGELFF.